These T cell receptor beta chains were read from a single sample in a study of T cell repertoires in cytomegalovirus infection. No antigens are known for them. MiXCR, applied by TCRdb to the reads, yields one record per CDR3 protein. The sample has fewer than 70,000 distinct CDR3 sequences; about 26% are singletons. This specimen consisted of CD8+ T cells from cultured PBMCs, obtained from culture after CMV antigen stimulation. All receptors derive from a human donor in good health (CMV status not recorded). Some clones in this sample may be carry-over from other donors' samples. Each CDR3 is given with its conserved first and last residue. Fields, in order: V gene, clone size, J gene, D gene, CDR3 protein, CDR3 DNA. A D gene is named only where the DNA matches it firmly. Only part of the rows carry a size: once, few, many, or a class if the clone is expanded.

>TRBV10-3|many|TRBJ2-7|-
CAISEFLEDEQYF
TGTGCCATCAGTGAGTTTCTTGAGGACGAGCAGTACTTC
>TRBV10-2|few|TRBJ1-1|-
CASTYGGETEAFF
TGCGCCAGCACCTATGGGGGGGAAACTGAAGCTTTCTTT
>TRBV11-3|-|TRBJ2-7|-
CASSADGSYEQYF
TGTGCCAGCAGCGCGGACGGGAGCTACGAGCAGTACTTC
>TRBV11-2|-|TRBJ2-2|-
CASSLVGTGELFF
TGTGCCAGCAGCTTAGTCGGGACCGGGGAGCTGTTTTTT
>TRBV20-1|once|TRBJ1-1|TRBD1
CSAETGAKAFF
TGCAGTGCTGAGACAGGGGCGAAAGCTTTCTTT
>TRBV7-9|-|TRBJ1-6|-
CASSRRTGSPLHF
TGTGCCAGCAGCCGGCGGACGGGATCACCCCTCCACTTT
>TRBV24-1|few|TRBJ2-7|TRBD1
CATSDRPGQGTYEQYF
TGTGCCACCAGTGACCGGCCGGGACAGGGAACCTACGAGCAGTACTTC
>TRBV6-8|-|TRBJ2-1|-
CASSYSWQNNEQFF
TGTGCCAGCAGTTACTCATGGCAGAACAATGAGCAGTTCTTC
>TRBV9|few|TRBJ1-3|-
CASSPWAGAGNTIYF
TGTGCCAGCAGCCCCTGGGCAGGGGCTGGAAACACCATATATTTT
>TRBV7-9|once|TRBJ2-7|-
CASSLAGSEQYF
TGTGCCAGCAGCTTAGCAGGGAGCGAGCAGTACTTC
>TRBV30|-|TRBJ2-1|-
CAWSPTHVVDEQFF
TGTGCCTGGAGTCCGACTCACGTCGTCGATGAGCAGTTCTTC
>TRBV6-9|many|TRBJ2-7|-
CASLLMNRELSSYEQYF
TGTGCCAGCCTTCTAATGAACAGGGAGTTGAGCTCCTACGAGCAGTACTTC
>TRBV4-3|-|TRBJ1-4|-
CASSQGNAQNYNEKLFF
TGCGCCAGCAGCCAAGGTAACGCGCAGAACTATAATGAAAAACTGTTTTTT
>TRBV12-3/TRBV12-4|-|TRBJ2-1|-
CASSLGANGYNEQFF
TGTGCCAGCAGTTTGGGAGCTAATGGATACAATGAGCAGTTCTTC
>TRBV11-2|few|TRBJ2-1|-
CASSLALAPGNEQFF
TGTGCCAGCAGCTTAGCACTAGCTCCGGGGAATGAGCAGTTCTTC
>TRBV27|-|TRBJ2-1|-
CASSTDEHNEQFF
TGTGCCAGCTCGACGGACGAACACAATGAGCAGTTCTTC
>TRBV7-2|-|TRBJ2-1|-
CASSFLASVNEQFF
TGTGCCAGCAGCTTCCTAGCTTCGGTCAATGAGCAGTTCTTC
>TRBV7-6|few|TRBJ1-3|TRBD1
CASSFTGGISGNTIYF
TGTGCCAGCAGTTTTACAGGGGGAATCTCTGGAAACACCATATATTTT
>TRBV7-2|many|TRBJ2-3|TRBD2
CASSSGLAGGPVDTQYF
TGTGCCAGCAGCTCAGGACTAGCGGGAGGGCCTGTAGATACGCAGTATTTT
>TRBV4-3|few|TRBJ2-2|-
CASSQGRYTGELFF
TGCGCCAGCAGCCAAGGGCGATACACCGGGGAGCTGTTTTTT
>TRBV7-2|few|TRBJ2-3|-
CASSFSADTQYF
TGTGCCAGCAGCTTTAGCGCAGATACGCAGTATTTT
>TRBV14|few|TRBJ2-1|TRBD1
CASSQDLRQGPSSYNEQFF
TGTGCCAGCAGCCAAGACCTACGACAGGGGCCGAGCTCCTACAATGAGCAGTTCTTC
>TRBV12-3/TRBV12-4|-|TRBJ2-3|TRBD1
CASSWGQGSTDTQYF
TGTGCCAGCAGTTGGGGACAGGGTAGCACAGATACGCAGTATTTT
>TRBV11-3|few|TRBJ2-6|-
CASSFRESSGANVLTF
TGTGCCAGCAGCTTCCGGGAGAGCTCTGGGGCCAACGTCCTGACTTTC
>TRBV28|many|TRBJ2-7|TRBD1
CASSLTELRVGQYEQYF
TGTGCCAGCAGTTTGACGGAATTGAGAGTGGGACAGTACGAGCAGTACTTC
>TRBV29-1|-|TRBJ2-5|-
CSAKRVGTQETQYF
TGCAGCGCTAAGAGGGTCGGGACCCAAGAGACCCAGTACTTC
>TRBV6-2/TRBV6-3|-|TRBJ2-2|-
CASSYWGDTGELFF
TGTGCCAGCAGTTATTGGGGGGACACCGGGGAGCTGTTTTTT
>TRBV5-1|-|TRBJ2-3|-
CASSRSGLNTDTQYF
TGCGCCAGCAGCCGTTCGGGACTGAACACAGATACGCAGTATTTT
>TRBV5-4|-|TRBJ2-7|-
CASSWALNYEQYF
TGTGCCAGCAGCTGGGCACTCAACTACGAGCAGTACTTC
>TRBV7-2|-|TRBJ2-1|-
CASSSDLLAEQFF
TGTGCCAGCAGCTCTGACTTACTAGCTGAGCAGTTCTTC
>TRBV7-9|few|TRBJ1-5|TRBD1
CASSSGQGVQPQHF
TGTGCCAGCAGCTCAGGACAGGGAGTACAGCCCCAGCATTTT
>TRBV7-2|many|TRBJ2-2|TRBD2
CASSLLAGVNTGELFF
TGTGCCAGCAGCTTACTAGCGGGGGTTAACACCGGGGAGCTGTTTTTT
>TRBV28|-|TRBJ1-3|TRBD1
CASSHYPPGQGSSGNTIYF
TGTGCCAGCAGTCACTATCCCCCGGGACAGGGGAGCTCTGGAAACACCATATATTTT
>TRBV2|many|TRBJ2-5|TRBD2
CASSDTLAVQETQYF
TGTGCCAGCAGTGATACACTAGCGGTCCAAGAGACCCAGTACTTC
>TRBV11-2|-|TRBJ2-3|TRBD2
CASSFLRTSARRTDTQYF
TGTGCCAGCAGCTTCCTCCGGACTAGCGCGAGGCGCACAGATACGCAGTATTTT
>TRBV28|-|TRBJ2-3|TRBD2
CASSSGLAGGDTDTQYF
TGTGCCAGCAGTTCGGGACTAGCGGGGGGGGACACAGATACGCAGTATTTT
>TRBV27|few|TRBJ2-5|-
CASSLGDATGETQYF
TGTGCCAGCAGTTTAGGGGACGCAACTGGGGAGACCCAGTACTTC
>TRBV4-1|few|TRBJ2-7|-
CASSQFLGGPTYEQYF
TGCGCCAGCAGCCAGTTTTTAGGCGGGCCGACCTACGAGCAGTACTTC
>TRBV19|-|TRBJ1-1|-
CASLSGWNTEAFF
TGTGCCAGTCTCAGTGGGTGGAACACTGAAGCTTTCTTT
>TRBV6-1|-|TRBJ1-1|-
CASSEARRGNTEAFF
TGTGCCAGCAGTGAAGCGCGTAGGGGGAACACTGAAGCTTTCTTT
>TRBV7-2|many|TRBJ1-2|-
CASSSSSGENYGYTF
TGTGCCAGCAGCTCCTCATCGGGAGAAAACTATGGCTACACCTTC